This T cell receptor (beta chain) was found in a study of blood T cell repertoires in COVID-19. The overall study: The United States, Italy and Spain supplied acute and convalescent COVID-19 samples. Sample material is recorded as cDNA or gDNA derived from T cells, B-cell-depleted T cells, or PBMCs.

In germline, CDR1 is WNHNN, CDR2 SYGVQD (reference sequence). The junction had 13 bases not matched to a gene; V was cut back by 6 bases and J by 2 bases. The CDR3 extends over 18 amino acids. The authors' processing: Estimation of nucleated cell counts relied on the amplification of reference gene primers. Profiled with immunoSEQ multiplex PCR; TCRdb holds only in-frame clones, not every one. That table is the source of V, J and clone size, and D and trimming were worked out from the DNA. The sample contains approximately 210,000 clones, 92% of which appear only once. The specimen sequenced was peripheral blood. The sequence was obtained from a man aged 30 to 39 with acute or convalescent COVID-19. The chain joins TRBV10-1 to TRBJ1-6, with 7 nucleotides matching TRBD1. Here the CDR3 reads CASSQDRLGGAYNSPLHF. The CDR3 DNA follows: TGCGCCAGCAGCCAGGACAGGTTGGGTGGTGCCTATAATTCACCCCTCCACTTT.